The rows below give T cell receptor beta chains drawn from one sample of a study of patients and donors after allogeneic stem cell transplantation. TCRdb itself ran the RT-PCR reads through MiXCR, one entry per CDR3 protein. In the table there are roughly 200,000 distinct CDR3 sequences, over 30% of which are singletons. Sequenced sample: blood, either unsorted or a sorted T cell fraction (not recorded which). Receptors originate from a human donor who was either an allogeneic HSCT recipient or a stem cell or donor lymphocyte infusion donor (not recorded which). It is not recorded whose cells these are; they may come from a transplant donor. CDR3s include the opening cysteine and the closing phenylalanine or tryptophan. D genes are given only for firm matches. A row's size may be missing; if present it is once, few, many or a size class.

d_gene: TRBD1
j_gene: TRBJ1-6
abundance: few
v_gene: TRBV14
CDR3aa: CASSQEQGDNSPLHF

d_gene: TRBD1
j_gene: TRBJ1-5
abundance: NA
v_gene: TRBV2
CDR3aa: CASSTGTGGAYSNQPQHF

d_gene: NA
j_gene: TRBJ2-1
abundance: NA
v_gene: TRBV11-2
CDR3aa: CASSLVVEQFF

d_gene: TRBD1
j_gene: TRBJ1-1
abundance: NA
v_gene: TRBV3-1
CDR3aa: CASSLSTGGFTEAFF

d_gene: NA
j_gene: TRBJ1-1
abundance: NA
v_gene: TRBV12-3/TRBV12-4
CDR3aa: CASSLAGATGAFF

d_gene: NA
j_gene: TRBJ1-5
abundance: few
v_gene: TRBV28
CDR3aa: CASSHTQDYQPQHF

d_gene: NA
j_gene: TRBJ2-2
abundance: NA
v_gene: TRBV12-3/TRBV12-4
CDR3aa: CASSFFRASNTGELFF

d_gene: TRBD1
j_gene: TRBJ2-7
abundance: NA
v_gene: TRBV20-1
CDR3aa: CSASTGDRFLYEQYF

d_gene: NA
j_gene: TRBJ2-7
abundance: few
v_gene: TRBV7-3
CDR3aa: CASSLDGTSYEQYF

d_gene: NA
j_gene: TRBJ1-5
abundance: NA
v_gene: TRBV2
CDR3aa: CASRQGGGNQPQHF

d_gene: NA
j_gene: TRBJ2-7
abundance: few
v_gene: TRBV25-1
CDR3aa: CAIVTGYEQYF

d_gene: NA
j_gene: TRBJ1-5
abundance: NA
v_gene: TRBV12-3/TRBV12-4
CDR3aa: CASSLVDQPQHF

d_gene: NA
j_gene: TRBJ1-5
abundance: NA
v_gene: TRBV12-3/TRBV12-4
CDR3aa: CASMGSNQPQHF

d_gene: NA
j_gene: TRBJ1-6
abundance: NA
v_gene: TRBV15
CDR3aa: CATSRDNNRRNSPLHF